This TCR beta chain was sequenced for a study of blood T cell repertoires in COVID-19. Looking at the study overall: Acute and convalescent COVID-19 specimens originated in the United States, Italy and Spain. From T cells, B-cell-depleted T cells, or PBMCs came the material, which was cDNA or gDNA.

Original analysis: Estimation of nucleated cell counts relied on the amplification of reference gene primers. Produced via immunoSEQ multiplex PCR; TCRdb's table is partial and in-frame only. V, J and clone size derive from that table, while D and trimming were established from the DNA sequence. Of roughly 10,000 clones in the sample, about 90% are singletons; the top ten hold 9.5% to 13%. The germline V gene has CDR1 SGHVS and CDR2 FQNEAQ. The CDR3 sequence is 15 residues long. Trimming cost V 4 bases and J 8 bases; bases outside gene matches: 12. This sequence was found in a human donor in a cohort sampled during active COVID-19. The chain couples TRBV7-8 to TRBJ2-3; 7 bases are shared with TRBD2. Sequenced material: peripheral blood. The CDR3 bases are TGTGCCAGCAGCTCTAGGACTAGTCCCGGTGGTACGCAGTATTTT. It specifies CASSSRTSPGGTQYF.